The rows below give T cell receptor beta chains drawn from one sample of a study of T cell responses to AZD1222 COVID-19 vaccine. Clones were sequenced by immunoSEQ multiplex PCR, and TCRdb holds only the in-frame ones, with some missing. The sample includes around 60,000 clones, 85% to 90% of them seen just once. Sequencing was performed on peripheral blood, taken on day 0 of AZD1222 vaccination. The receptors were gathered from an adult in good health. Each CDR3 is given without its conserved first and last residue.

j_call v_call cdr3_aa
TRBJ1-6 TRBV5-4 ASSLGGGQNSPLH
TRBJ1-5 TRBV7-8 ASSPQLNQPQH
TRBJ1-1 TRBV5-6 ASTRGGSLNTEAF
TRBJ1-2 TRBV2 ASRFGTDLNYGYT
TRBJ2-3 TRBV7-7 ASSATFAGGTDTQY
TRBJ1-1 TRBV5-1 ASSLVFGTGTGTEAF
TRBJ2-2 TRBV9 ASMPPDTGELF
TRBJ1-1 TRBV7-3 ASSWGHSNTEAF
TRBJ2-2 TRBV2 ASSPRRGTGELF
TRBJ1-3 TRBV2 ASSEGTGSGSGNTIY
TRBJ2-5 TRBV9 ASSVGGTFQETQY
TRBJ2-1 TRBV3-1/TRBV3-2 ASSRKTSLSSYNEQF
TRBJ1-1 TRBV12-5 ASAPVGDRTEAF
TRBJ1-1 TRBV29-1 SVVRPDQFSSTEAF
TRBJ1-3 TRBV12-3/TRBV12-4 ASGRNSGNTIY
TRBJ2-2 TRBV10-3 AISEVDAGELF
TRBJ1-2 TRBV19 ASSRGANYGYT
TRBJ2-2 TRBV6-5 ASSTGTVNTGELF
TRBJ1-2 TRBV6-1 ASSGGDRSASNYGYT
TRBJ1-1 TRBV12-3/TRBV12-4 ASSGDLYTEAF
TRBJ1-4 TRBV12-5 ASGVGQGRGEKLF
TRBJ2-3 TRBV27 ASSLQRGGADTQY
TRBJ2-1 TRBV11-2 ASSPRGASGTYYNEQF
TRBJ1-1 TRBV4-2 ASSQSGNMNTEAF
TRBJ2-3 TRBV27 ASSLLGQGAGDTQY
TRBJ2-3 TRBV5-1 ASSSHPGAYLDTQY
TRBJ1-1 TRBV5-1 ASSFEGYSEAF
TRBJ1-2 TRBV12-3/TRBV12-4 ASRIPMGGYT
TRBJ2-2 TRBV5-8 ASSLGLAGANGELF
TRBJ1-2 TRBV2 ASNMDRVGGYT
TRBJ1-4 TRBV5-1 ASSLGQGNEKLF
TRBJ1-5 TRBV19 ASSIRQAKSNQPQH
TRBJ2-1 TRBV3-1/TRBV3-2 ASSHSGTSGGYEQF
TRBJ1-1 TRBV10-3 ASKGLLTEAF
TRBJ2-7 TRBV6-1 ASSDPRGASGGYEQY
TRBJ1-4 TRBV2 ASSPGGINEKLF
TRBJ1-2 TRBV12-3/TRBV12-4 ASSYRDHYGYT
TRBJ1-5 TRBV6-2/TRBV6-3 ASSPQVGGTGPQH
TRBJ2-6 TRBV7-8 AIGMSGANVLT
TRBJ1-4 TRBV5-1 ASSEGGPTNEKLF
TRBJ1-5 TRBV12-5 ASGLAQSNQPQH
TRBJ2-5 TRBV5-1 ASSLGQGAGETQY
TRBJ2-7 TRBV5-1 ASSSLSGASYEQY
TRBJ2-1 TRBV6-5 ASNQGSSYNEQF
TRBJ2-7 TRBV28 ASIPQMFGTYEQY
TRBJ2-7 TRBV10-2 ASSEGTGSYEQY
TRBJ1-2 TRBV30 AWSPTTWGYT
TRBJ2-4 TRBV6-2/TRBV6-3 ASSYSKGAPPPLNIQY
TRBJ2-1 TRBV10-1 ASSESGAGRQF
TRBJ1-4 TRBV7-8 ASSTRQGTNEKLF
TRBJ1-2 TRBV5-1 ASSLTANYGYT
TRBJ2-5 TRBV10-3 AISERAGQETQY